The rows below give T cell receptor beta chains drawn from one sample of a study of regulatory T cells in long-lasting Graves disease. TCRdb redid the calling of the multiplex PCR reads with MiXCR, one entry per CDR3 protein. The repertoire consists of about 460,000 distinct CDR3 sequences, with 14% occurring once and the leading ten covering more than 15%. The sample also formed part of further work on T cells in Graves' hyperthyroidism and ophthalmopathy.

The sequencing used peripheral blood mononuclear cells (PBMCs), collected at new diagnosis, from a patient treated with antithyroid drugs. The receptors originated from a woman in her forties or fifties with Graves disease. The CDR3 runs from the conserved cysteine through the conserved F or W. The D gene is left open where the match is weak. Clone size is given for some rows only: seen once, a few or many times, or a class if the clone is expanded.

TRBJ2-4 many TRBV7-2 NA TGTGCCAGCAGCCCGGACTGGAGACTAGCCAAAAACATTCAGTACTTC CASSPDWRLAKNIQYF
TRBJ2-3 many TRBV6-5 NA TGTGCCAGCAGTTACGCCAGCGGCAGCACAGATACGCAGTATTTT CASSYASGSTDTQYF
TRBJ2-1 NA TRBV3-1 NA TGTGCCAGCAGCCAAGATCTCGAGGGGGAGGGGATCTACAATGAGCAGTTCTTC CASSQDLEGEGIYNEQFF
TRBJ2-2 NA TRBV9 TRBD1 TGTGCCAGCAGCCCTGGAAGACAGGGTAGATACACCGGGGAGCTGTTTTTT CASSPGRQGRYTGELFF
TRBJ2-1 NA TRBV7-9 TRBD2 TGTGCCAGCAGCTTATATGGGAGGGGTGAGAATGAGCAGTTCTTC CASSLYGRGENEQFF
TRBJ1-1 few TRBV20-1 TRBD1 TGCAGTGCTAGGATGACAGGGGGAACTGAAGCTTTCTTT CSARMTGGTEAFF
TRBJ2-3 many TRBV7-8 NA TGTGCCAGCAGCCCGAAGTCCCCCACAGATACGCAGTATTTT CASSPKSPTDTQYF
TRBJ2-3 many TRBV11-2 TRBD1 TGTGCCAGCAGGCGACCTGGGACAGGGAAGGCAGATACGCAGTATTTT CASRRPGTGKADTQYF
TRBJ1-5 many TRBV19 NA TGTGCCAGTAGTTTCACGAGAAATCAGCCCCAGCATTTT CASSFTRNQPQHF
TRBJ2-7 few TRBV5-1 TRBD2 TGCGCCAGCAGCACCTCTAGCGGGAGCAACTCCTACGAGCAGTACTTC CASSTSSGSNSYEQYF
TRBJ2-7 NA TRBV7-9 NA TGTGCCAGCAGCGCGATCGGACAGATTCACTACGAGCAGTACTTC CASSAIGQIHYEQYF
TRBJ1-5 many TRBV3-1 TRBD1 TGTGCCAGCAGCGACAGGGTTGGACAGCCCCAGCATTTT CASSDRVGQPQHF
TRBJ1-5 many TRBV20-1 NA TGCAGTGCTAGAGCCAGCAGTATAGACCAGCCCCAGCATTTT CSARASSIDQPQHF
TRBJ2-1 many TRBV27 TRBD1 TGTGCCAGCAGTCCGGGACAGATACGGAATGAGCAGTTCTTC CASSPGQIRNEQFF
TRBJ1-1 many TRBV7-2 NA TGTGCCAGCAGCTCCCGGTCGGCCGGGGGGAACACTGAAGCTTTCTTT CASSSRSAGGNTEAFF
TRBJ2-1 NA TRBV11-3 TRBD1 TGTGCCAGCAGCTTAGATTGTGAGTATAGGTTACAGGGGGCAGGAGGTGGCTACAATGAGCAGTTCTTC CASSLDCEYRLQGAGGGYNEQFF
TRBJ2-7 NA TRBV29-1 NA TGCAGCGTTGAGAACTCCTACGAGCAGTACTTC CSVENSYEQYF
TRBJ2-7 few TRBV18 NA TGTGCCAGCTCACACGGGACGGGGACGGACGAGCAGTACTTC CASSHGTGTDEQYF
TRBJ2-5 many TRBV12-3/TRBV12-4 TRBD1 TGTGCCAGCAGTTTTTCAGGGGGAGACGAGACCCAGTACTTC CASSFSGGDETQYF
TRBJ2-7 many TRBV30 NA TGTGCCTGGAGTAAGAACTACGAGCAGTACTTC CAWSKNYEQYF
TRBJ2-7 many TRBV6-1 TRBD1 TGTGCCAGCAGTGACCCGACAGGGGGCTCCTACGAGCAGTACTTC CASSDPTGGSYEQYF
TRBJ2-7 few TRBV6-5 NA TGTGCCAGCAGTTACTCTTCCGTGGGAGTCTCCTACGAGCAGTACTTC CASSYSSVGVSYEQYF
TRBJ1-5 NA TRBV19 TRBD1 TGTGCCAGTAGTATAGAAGGGACAGGGAACCAGCCCCAGCATTTT CASSIEGTGNQPQHF
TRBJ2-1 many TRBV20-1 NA TGCAGTGCTAGAGTCTACAGGGTAGCGGGTACCTACAATGAGCAGTTCTTC CSARVYRVAGTYNEQFF
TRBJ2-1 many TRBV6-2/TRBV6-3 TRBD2 TGTGCCAGCAGTTACTCTTTGCCTAGCGGGGGGTATGAGCAGTTCTTC CASSYSLPSGGYEQFF
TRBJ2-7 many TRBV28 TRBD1 TGTGCCAGCAGCCCTACAGGGACAGGGGCCGGCGAGCAGTACTTC CASSPTGTGAGEQYF
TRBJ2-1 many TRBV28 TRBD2 TGTGCCAGCAGTCCCGGGACTAGCGGAGTTAATGAGCAGTTCTTC CASSPGTSGVNEQFF
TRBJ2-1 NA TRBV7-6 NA TGTGCCAGCAGCCAACCCGGGCAGGGTACGAATGAGCAGTTCTTC CASSQPGQGTNEQFF
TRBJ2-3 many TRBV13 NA TGTGCCAGCAACAAAAAGGCGGGGCCAACCACAGATACGCAGTATTTT CASNKKAGPTTDTQYF
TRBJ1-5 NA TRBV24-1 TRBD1 TGTGCCACCAGTGACAGGACAGGGGGAAGGCCCCAGCATTTT CATSDRTGGRPQHF
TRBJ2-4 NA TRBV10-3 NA TGTGCCATCAGTGACGCCAAAAACATTCAGTACTTC CAISDAKNIQYF
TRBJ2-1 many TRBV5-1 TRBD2 TGCGCCAGCAGCTACCCGGGACTAGCGGGAGCGGGTGAGCAGTTCTTC CASSYPGLAGAGEQFF
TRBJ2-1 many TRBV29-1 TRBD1 TGCAGCGTTCCCAGACAGGGCCCTACCTACAATGAGCAGTTCTTC CSVPRQGPTYNEQFF
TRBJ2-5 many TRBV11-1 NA TGTGCCAGCAGCCACGACAGGAGGGAGACCCAGTACTTC CASSHDRRETQYF
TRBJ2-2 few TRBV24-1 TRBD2 TGTGCCACCAGGAGGTGGGGGACTAGCACCGGGGAGCTGTTTTTT CATRRWGTSTGELFF
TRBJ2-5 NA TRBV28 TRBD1 TGTGCCAGCAGTTTAGATAGGACAGGCCAGCGGGAGACCCAGTACTTC CASSLDRTGQRETQYF
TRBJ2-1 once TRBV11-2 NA TGTGCCAGCAGTTACTCGTGGTCCCCCCAGGATGAGCAGTTCTTC CASSYSWSPQDEQFF
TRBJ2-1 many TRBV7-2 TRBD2 TGTGCCAGCAGCTCGTTGGGGGGGACTAGCGGTTACAATGAGCAGTTCTTC CASSSLGGTSGYNEQFF
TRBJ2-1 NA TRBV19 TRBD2 TGTGCCACCGCCTCGGGGGGCTCCTACAATGAGCAGTTCTTC CATASGGSYNEQFF
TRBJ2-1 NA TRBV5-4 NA TGTGCCAGCACCCCTACCGCCGGACTAAGCTCCTACAATGAGCAGTTCTTC CASTPTAGLSSYNEQFF
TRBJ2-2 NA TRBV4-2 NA TGTGCCAGCAGCCGGGACAACGTGGCCACCGGGGAGCTGTTTTTT CASSRDNVATGELFF
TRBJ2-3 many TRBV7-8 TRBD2 TGTGCCAGCAGCCGAGAGACTAGCGGAGCCGCCGCGGGCACAGATACGCAGTATTTT CASSRETSGAAAGTDTQYF
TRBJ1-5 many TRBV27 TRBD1 TGTGCCAGCGGGACAGAGGATCAGCCCCAGCATTTT CASGTEDQPQHF
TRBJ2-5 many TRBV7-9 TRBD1 TGTGCCAGCAGCTTAGTTATCATGCAGGGGGCGACCCCCTTCGCGGAGACCCAGTACTTC CASSLVIMQGATPFAETQYF
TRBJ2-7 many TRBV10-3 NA TGTGCCATCAGTGACAGGGCACACGAGCAGTACTTC CAISDRAHEQYF
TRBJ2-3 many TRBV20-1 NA TGCAGTGCTAGAGCGGACAGCCTGCAGTATTTT CSARADSLQYF
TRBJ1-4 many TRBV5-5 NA TGTGCCAGCAGCTTGATAGAGGGAGAAAAACTGTTTTTT CASSLIEGEKLFF
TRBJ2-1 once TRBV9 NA TGTGCCAGCAGCGTAGCTCGGCAGAACAATGAGCAGTTCTTC CASSVARQNNEQFF
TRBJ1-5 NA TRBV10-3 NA TGTGCCATCAGTGAGTCGGGGGGAACCAATCAGCCCCAGCATTTT CAISESGGTNQPQHF
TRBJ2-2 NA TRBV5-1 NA TGCGCCAGCAGCTTAGACACATCGAACACCGGGGAGCTGTTTTTT CASSLDTSNTGELFF
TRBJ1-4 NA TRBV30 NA TGTGCCTGGGGTCCGACCGGGGGGGTTAATGAAAAACTGTTTTTT CAWGPTGGVNEKLFF
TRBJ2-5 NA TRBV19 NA TGTGCCAGTAGTAATGGGGGGGAGACCCAGTACTTC CASSNGGETQYF
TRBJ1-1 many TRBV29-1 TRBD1 TGCAGCGTCAGACCATTGGACAGGGGTCTTCGTTCTACGCGCTATTGGACCACTGAAGCTTTCTTT CSVRPLDRGLRSTRYWTTEAFF
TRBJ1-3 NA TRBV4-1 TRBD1 TGCGCCAGCAGCCAAGATGGGGGCAGGGGGCGATTGTGGGGAAACACCATATATTTT CASSQDGGRGRLWGNTIYF
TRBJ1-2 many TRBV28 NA TGTGCCAGCAGTTTTTCCGACAGAGGCTACACCTTC CASSFSDRGYTF
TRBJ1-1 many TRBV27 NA TGTGCCAGCAGTAGATATATGAACACTGAAGCTTTCTTT CASSRYMNTEAFF
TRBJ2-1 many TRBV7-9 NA TGTGCCAGCAGCCAGAAGGGCTACACTAGCTCCTACAATGAGCAGTTCTTC CASSQKGYTSSYNEQFF
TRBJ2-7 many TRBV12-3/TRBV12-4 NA TGTGCCAGCAGTGGGGCATCGGGGTTCGAGCAGTACTTC CASSGASGFEQYF
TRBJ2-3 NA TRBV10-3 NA TGTGCCATCAGCCGCAGCACAGATACGCAGTATTTT CAISRSTDTQYF